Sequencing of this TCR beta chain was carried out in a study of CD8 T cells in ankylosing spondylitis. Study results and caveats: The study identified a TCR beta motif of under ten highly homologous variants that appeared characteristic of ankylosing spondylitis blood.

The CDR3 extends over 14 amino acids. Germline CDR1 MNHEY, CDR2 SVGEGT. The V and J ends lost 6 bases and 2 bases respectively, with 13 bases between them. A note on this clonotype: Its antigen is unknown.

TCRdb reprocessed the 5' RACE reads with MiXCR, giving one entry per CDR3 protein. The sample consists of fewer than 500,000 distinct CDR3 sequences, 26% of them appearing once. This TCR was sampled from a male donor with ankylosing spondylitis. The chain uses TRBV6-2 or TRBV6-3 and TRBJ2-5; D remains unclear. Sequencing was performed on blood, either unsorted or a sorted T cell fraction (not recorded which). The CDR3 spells CASSQRAEQETQYF. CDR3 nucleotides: TGTGCCAGCAGCCAACGGGCAGAGCAAGAGACCCAGTACTTC.